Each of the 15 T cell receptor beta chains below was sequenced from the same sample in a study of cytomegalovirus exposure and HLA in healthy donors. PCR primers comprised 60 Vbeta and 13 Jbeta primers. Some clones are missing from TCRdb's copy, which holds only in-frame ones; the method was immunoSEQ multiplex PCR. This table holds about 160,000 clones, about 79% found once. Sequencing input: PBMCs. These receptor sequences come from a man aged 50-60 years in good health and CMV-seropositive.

Here the CDR3 reads CASSPYYTGELFF. In DNA form, the CDR3 reads TGTGCCAGCAGCCCTTATTACACCGGGGAGCTGTTTTTT. This sequence joins TRBV9 and TRBJ2-2; no clear D. Germline V lookup: CDR1 SGDLS, CDR2 YYNGEE. This CDR3 contains 13 residues. V dropped 4 bases and J dropped 3 bases, with 7 bases sitting between them.

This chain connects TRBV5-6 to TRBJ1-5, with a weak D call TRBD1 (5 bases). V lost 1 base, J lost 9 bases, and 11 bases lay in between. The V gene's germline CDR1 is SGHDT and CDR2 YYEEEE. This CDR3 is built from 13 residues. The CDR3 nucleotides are TGTGCCAGCAGCTTGAACCAGGGAAGGCCCCAGCATTTT. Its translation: CASSLNQGRPQHF.

The CDR3 DNA reads TGTGCCAGCAGCTTTGGAGCGGGGGGGCCAGAGACCCAGTACTTC. Protein product: CASSFGAGGPETQYF. The chain carries TRBV7-7 and TRBJ2-5; TRBD2 aligns across 10 bases. V lost 3 bases, J lost 4 bases, and 5 bases stayed unmatched. The CDR3 runs to 15 residues. Germline V CDR1 and CDR2: SSHAT, FNYEAQ (reference sequence).

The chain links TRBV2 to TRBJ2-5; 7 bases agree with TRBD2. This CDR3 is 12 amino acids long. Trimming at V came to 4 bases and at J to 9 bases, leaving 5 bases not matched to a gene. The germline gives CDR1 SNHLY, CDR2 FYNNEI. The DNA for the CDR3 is TGTGCCAGCAGTGGACTTGGGGGGGCCCAGTACTTC. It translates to CASSGLGGAQYF.

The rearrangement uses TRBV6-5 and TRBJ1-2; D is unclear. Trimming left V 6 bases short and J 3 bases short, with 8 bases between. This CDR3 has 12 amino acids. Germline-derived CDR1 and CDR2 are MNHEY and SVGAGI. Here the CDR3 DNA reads TGTGCCAGCAGGCCCGGAGACTATGGCTACACCTTC. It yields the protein CASRPGDYGYTF.

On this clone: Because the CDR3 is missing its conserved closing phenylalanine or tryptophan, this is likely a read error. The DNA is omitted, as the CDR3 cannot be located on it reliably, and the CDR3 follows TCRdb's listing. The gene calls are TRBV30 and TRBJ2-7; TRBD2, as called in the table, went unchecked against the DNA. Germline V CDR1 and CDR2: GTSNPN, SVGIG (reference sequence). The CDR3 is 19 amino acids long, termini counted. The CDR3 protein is CAWSRTPLGVPLTSGYLAG.

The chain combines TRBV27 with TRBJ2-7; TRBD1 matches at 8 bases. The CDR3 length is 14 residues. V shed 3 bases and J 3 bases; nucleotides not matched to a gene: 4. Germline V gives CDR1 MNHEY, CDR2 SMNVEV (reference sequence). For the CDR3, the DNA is TGTGCCAGCAGTTTCACAGGGGGTGGCTACGAGCAGTACTTC. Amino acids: CASSFTGGGYEQYF.

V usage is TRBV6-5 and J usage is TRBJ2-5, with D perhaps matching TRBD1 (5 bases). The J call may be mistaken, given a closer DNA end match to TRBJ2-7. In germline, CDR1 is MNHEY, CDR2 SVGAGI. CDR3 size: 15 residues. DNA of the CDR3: TGTGCCAGCAGTTACTCTTACGACAGAACCTACGAGCAGTACTTC. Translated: CASSYSYDRTYEQYF.

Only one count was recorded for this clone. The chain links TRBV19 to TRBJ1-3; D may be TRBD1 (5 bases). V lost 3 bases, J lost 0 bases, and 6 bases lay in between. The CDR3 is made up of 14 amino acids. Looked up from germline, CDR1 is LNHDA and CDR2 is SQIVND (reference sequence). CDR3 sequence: CASSMQGSGNTIYF. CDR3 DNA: TGTGCCAGTAGTATGCAGGGCTCTGGAAACACCATATATTTT. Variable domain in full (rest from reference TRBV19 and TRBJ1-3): DGGITQSPKYLFRKEGQNVTLSCEQNLNHDAMYWYRQDPGQGLRLIYYSQIVNDFQKGDIAEGYSVSREKKESFPLTVTSAQKNPTAFYLCASSMQGSGNTIYFGEGSWLTVV.

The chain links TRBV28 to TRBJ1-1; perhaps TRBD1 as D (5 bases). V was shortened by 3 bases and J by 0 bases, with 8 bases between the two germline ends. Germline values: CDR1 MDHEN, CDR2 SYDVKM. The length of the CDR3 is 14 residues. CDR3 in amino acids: CASSLRQLNTEAFF. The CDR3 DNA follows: TGTGCCAGCAGTTTGCGACAGCTGAACACTGAAGCTTTCTTT.

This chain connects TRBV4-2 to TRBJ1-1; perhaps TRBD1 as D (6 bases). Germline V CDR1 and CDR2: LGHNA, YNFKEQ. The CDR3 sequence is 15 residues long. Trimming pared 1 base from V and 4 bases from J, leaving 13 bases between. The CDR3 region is CASSQGGTGSTEAFF. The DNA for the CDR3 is TGTGCCAGCAGCCAAGGCGGAACAGGGAGCACTGAAGCTTTCTTT.

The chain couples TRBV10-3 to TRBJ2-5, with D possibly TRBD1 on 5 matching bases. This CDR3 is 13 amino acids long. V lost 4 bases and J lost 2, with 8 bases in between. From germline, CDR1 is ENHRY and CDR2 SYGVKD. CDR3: CAISVKGQETQYF. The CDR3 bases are TGTGCCATCAGTGTCAAGGGGCAAGAGACCCAGTACTTC.

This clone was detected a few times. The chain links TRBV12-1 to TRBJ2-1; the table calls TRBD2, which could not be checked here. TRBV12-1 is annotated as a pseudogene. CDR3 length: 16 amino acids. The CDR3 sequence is CASSFVSGGPYNEQFF. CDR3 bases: TGTGCCAGCAGCTTTGTGAGCGGGGGGCCGTACAATGAGCAGTTCTTC.

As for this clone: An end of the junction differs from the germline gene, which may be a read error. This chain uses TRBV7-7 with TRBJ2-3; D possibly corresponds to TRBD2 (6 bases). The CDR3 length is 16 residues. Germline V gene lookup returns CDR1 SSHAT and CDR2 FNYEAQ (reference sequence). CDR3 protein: CASRSTWRGATDTQYF. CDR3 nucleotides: TGTGCTAGCAGGTCAACATGGCGGGGCGCCACAGATACGCAGTATTTT.

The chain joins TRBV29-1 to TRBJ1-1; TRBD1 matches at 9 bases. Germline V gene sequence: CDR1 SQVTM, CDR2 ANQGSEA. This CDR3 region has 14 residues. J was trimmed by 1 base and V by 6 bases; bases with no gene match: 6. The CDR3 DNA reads TGCAGCGTCGTAACAGGGGGCGGGAACACTGAAGCTTTCTTT. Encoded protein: CSVVTGGGNTEAFF.